The entry that follows covers one TCR beta chain sequence. The RNA, about 0.45 to 1 ug, was put through reverse transcription using random hexamers. Amplification of TCR beta CDR3 by immunoSEQ multiplex PCR spanned 54 Vbeta and 13 Jbeta. From the immunoSEQ multiplex PCR reads, TCRdb called clonotypes with MiXCR, one entry per CDR3 protein. Among approximately 180,000 distinct CDR3 sequences, 90% to 95% were seen once, and the ten largest hold 0.085% to 0.1%. The CDR3 contains 15 residues. Trimming took 10 bases from V and 3 from J, leaving 19 bases between them. Germline V lookup: CDR1 MNHNY, CDR2 SVGAGI (reference sequence). The data were taken from a study of CD8 T cells in Susac syndrome. Across the whole study: Patients with Susac syndrome were therapy-naive, on corticosteroids, or on intravenous immunoglobulin alone at the time that blood was drawn.

TEMRA cells underwent FACS enrichment and CD8+ and CD4+ T cells underwent negative isolation. This receptor was taken from a human donor with Susac syndrome. The sequenced sample consisted of CD4+ T cells from PBMCs. The rearrangement links TRBV6-6 to TRBJ1-5; the D is unclear. The CDR3 protein is CATETEDGYNQPQHF. As DNA, the CDR3 is TGTGCCACCGAGACGGAGGACGGGTACAATCAGCCCCAGCATTTT.